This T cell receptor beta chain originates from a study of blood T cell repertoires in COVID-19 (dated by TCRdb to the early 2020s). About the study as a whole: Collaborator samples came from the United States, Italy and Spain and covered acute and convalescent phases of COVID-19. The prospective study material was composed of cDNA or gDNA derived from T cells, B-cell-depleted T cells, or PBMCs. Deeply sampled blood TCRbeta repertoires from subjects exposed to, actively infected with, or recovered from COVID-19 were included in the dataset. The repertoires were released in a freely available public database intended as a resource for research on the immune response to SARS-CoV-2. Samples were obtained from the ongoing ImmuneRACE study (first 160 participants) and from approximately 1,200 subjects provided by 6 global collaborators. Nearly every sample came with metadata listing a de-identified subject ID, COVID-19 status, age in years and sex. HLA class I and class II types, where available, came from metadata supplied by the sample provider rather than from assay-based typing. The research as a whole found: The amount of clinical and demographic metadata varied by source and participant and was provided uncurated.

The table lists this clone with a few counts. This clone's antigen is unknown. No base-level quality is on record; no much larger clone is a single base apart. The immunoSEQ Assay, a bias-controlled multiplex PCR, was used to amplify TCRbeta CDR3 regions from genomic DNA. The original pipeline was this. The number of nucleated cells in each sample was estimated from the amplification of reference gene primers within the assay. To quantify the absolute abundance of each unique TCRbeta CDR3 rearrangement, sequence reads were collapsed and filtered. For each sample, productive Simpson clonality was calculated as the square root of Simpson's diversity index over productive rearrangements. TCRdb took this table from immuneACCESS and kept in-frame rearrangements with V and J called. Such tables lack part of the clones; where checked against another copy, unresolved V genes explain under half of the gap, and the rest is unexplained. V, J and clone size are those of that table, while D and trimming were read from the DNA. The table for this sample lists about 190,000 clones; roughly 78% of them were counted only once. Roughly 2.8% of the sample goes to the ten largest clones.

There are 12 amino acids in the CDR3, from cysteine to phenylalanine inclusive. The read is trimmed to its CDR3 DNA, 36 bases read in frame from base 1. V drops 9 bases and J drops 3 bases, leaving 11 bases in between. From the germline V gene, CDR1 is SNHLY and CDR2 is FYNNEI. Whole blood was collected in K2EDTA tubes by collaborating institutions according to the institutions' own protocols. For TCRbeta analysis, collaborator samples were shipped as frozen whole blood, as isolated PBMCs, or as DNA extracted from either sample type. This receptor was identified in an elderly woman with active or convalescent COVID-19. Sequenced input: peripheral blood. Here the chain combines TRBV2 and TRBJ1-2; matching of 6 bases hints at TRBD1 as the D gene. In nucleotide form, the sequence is TGTGCCAGTTCAGGGGTTGACTATGGCTACACCTTC. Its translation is CASSGVDYGYTF.